This record concerns one T cell receptor beta chain sequence. The sample comes from a study of T cells in Graves' hyperthyroidism and ophthalmopathy. The V segment lost 0 bases and the J segment 6 bases; nucleotides outside the gene matches: 3. CDR3 length: 15 amino acids. Germline values: CDR1 SGHRS, CDR2 YFSETQ. TCR beta CDR3 regions were amplified from RNA. The HTBI primer set served for first-round RT-PCR of the TCR CDR3. From the multiplex PCR reads, TCRdb called clonotypes with MiXCR, one entry per CDR3 protein. Of about 370,000 distinct CDR3 sequences listed, about 16% were seen once; the top ten hold roughly 19%.

The receptor's source is a woman aged 60-70 years with Graves' ophthalmopathy. The material sequenced was blood. J is TRBJ1-6 and V is TRBV5-1, with 7 positions matching TRBD1. The chain's CDR3 is CASSLAGQTNSPLHF. The CDR3 DNA follows: TGCGCCAGCAGCTTGGCGGGACAGACTAATTCACCCCTCCACTTT.